These 27 T cell receptor beta chains share one sample of origin, sequenced in a study of T-cell memory formation after mild COVID-19. One entry per CDR3 protein results from TCRdb running MiXCR on the 5' RACE reads. The data hold roughly 610,000 distinct CDR3 sequences, with 15% to 20% observed a single time. Sequenced sample: PBMCs or a T cell subset sorted from them (not recorded which). The receptor source for this set is an adult woman who had mild COVID-19 (a few samples of this study predate the infection). Cell type and time point are not known.

This clonotype was counted only a few times. The chain has TRBV6-5 and TRBJ2-2; D gene uncertain. Germline values: CDR1 MNHEY, CDR2 SVGAGI. Trimming removed 2 bases at V and 6 bases at J, with 13 bases between. This CDR3 contains 15 residues. CDR3: CASSYNLGFAGELFF. CDR3 DNA sequence: TGTGCCAGCAGTTACAACCTCGGGTTCGCCGGGGAGCTGTTTTTT.

This clonotype occurred many times. The gene calls are TRBV5-1 and TRBJ2-7; the D gene is possibly TRBD1 (6 bases). Between the trimmed V and J ends, which lost 3 bases and 0 bases, there was a span of 13 bases. The length of the CDR3 is 15 residues. From germline, CDR1 is SGHRS and CDR2 YFSETQ. In DNA, the CDR3 is TGCGCCAGCAGCTACACCGGGACAACCTCCTACGAGCAGTACTTC. It specifies CASSYTGTTSYEQYF.

Only a few counts were recorded for this clonotype. The chain couples TRBV12-3 or TRBV12-4 to TRBJ2-1; D is possibly TRBD1 or TRBD2 (7 bases each). Trimming pared 4 bases from V and 7 bases from J, leaving 14 bases between. There are 14 residues in the CDR3. CDR3 coding DNA: TGTGCCAGCAGTTCCCAGGGGGGGAGGAATGAGCAGTTCTTC. Its translation is CASSSQGGRNEQFF.

This clonotype was found many times. The chain links TRBV5-1 to TRBJ1-6; TRBD1 matches at 7 bases. The trim removed 4 bases at V and 2 bases at J, leaving 3 bases unmatched. The V gene's germline CDR1 is SGHRS and CDR2 YFSETQ. This CDR3 region has 15 residues. The CDR3 reads CASSPDRAYNSPLHF. Here the CDR3 DNA reads TGCGCCAGCAGCCCTGACAGGGCCTATAATTCACCCCTCCACTTT.

The chain uses TRBV20-1 and TRBJ2-7; D not certain. Trimming left V 0 bases short and J 0 bases short, with 9 bases between. The CDR3 totals 14 residues. Germline V gives CDR1 DFQATT, CDR2 SNEGSKA (reference sequence). The CDR3 DNA reads TGCAGTGCTAGAGACTTTATGAGCTCCTACGAGCAGTACTTC. Residues: CSARDFMSSYEQYF.

The table lists this clonotype with many counts. The chain recombines TRBV18 with TRBJ1-6; no clear D gene. Per germline, CDR1 KGHSH and CDR2 LQKENI. V was pared by 2 bases and J by 1 base, with 3 bases between. The CDR3 has 14 amino acids. Written as DNA, the CDR3 is TGTGCCAGCTCACCAGGATCCTATAATTCACCCCTCCACTTT. As protein: CASSPGSYNSPLHF.

The rearrangement joins TRBV7-9 to TRBJ2-5; a weak D match, TRBD2 (5 bases). The length of the CDR3 is 14 residues. The V gene lost 0 bases and the J gene lost 5 bases, with 10 bases spanning the gap. Germline V gives CDR1 SEHNR, CDR2 FQNEAQ (reference sequence). The CDR3 sequence: CASSLAGAMETQYF. The DNA for the CDR3 is TGTGCCAGCAGCTTAGCGGGAGCAATGGAGACCCAGTACTTC.

Here the CDR3 DNA reads TGTGCCAGTTCTGGGACCTCCACCTACGAGCAGTACTTC. This sequence encodes CASSGTSTYEQYF. The rearrangement joins TRBV19 to TRBJ2-7; the D call may be TRBD1 or TRBD2 (5 bases each). Germline V gene lookup returns CDR1 LNHDA and CDR2 SQIVND (reference sequence). Trimming took off 8 bases at V and 2 bases at J, with 13 bases between the two ends. This CDR3 spans 13 amino acids.

CDR3 nucleotides: TGTGCCAGCAGTTTACGGGGGGGTAGTCATCGATACGAGCAGTACTTC. Translation: CASSLRGGSHRYEQYF. The gene calls are TRBV27 and TRBJ2-7; TRBD2 aligns across 8 bases. This CDR3 contains 16 residues. Germline V lookup: CDR1 MNHEY, CDR2 SMNVEV (reference sequence). Trimming cost V 2 bases and J 4 bases; bases outside gene matches: 10.

This clonotype has at least ten counts. V usage is TRBV7-9 and J usage is TRBJ2-4; 7 positions agree with TRBD2. The germline CDR1 and CDR2 sequences are SEHNR and FQNEAQ (reference sequence). The CDR3 length is 22 residues. Germline trimming cut 4 bases from V and 1 base from J; bases unmatched to any gene: 25. CDR3 loop: CASSYSGTTSAATGSAKNIQYF. In nucleotides, the CDR3 is TGTGCCAGCAGCTACAGCGGGACCACCTCGGCTGCCACGGGGTCCGCCAAAAACATTCAGTACTTC. Full variable domain (missing parts from reference TRBV7-9 and TRBJ2-4): DTGVSQNPRHKITKRGQNVTFRCDPISEHNRLYWYRQTLGQGPEFLTYFQNEAQLEKSRLLSDRFSAERPKGSFSTLEIQRTEQGDSAMYLCASSYSGTTSAATGSAKNIQYFGAGTRLSVL.

CDR3 coding DNA: TGCGCCAGCAGCCAAGATCCGGCGACTGAAGCTTTCTTT. Translating gives CASSQDPATEAFF. V usage is TRBV4-1 and J usage is TRBJ1-1; no clear D gene. Trimming cost V 0 bases and J 5 bases, with 7 bases left between them. CDR1 and CDR2 from the germline V gene are MGHRA and YSYEKL. This CDR3 region has 13 residues.

The chain recombines TRBV11-1 with TRBJ2-1; D gene ambiguous. CDR3 length equals 10 residues. Germline-derived CDR1 and CDR2 are SGHAT and FQDESV (reference sequence). V lost 8 bases to trimming and J lost 9 bases, with 8 bases between them. This CDR3 reads CASANIEQFF. The CDR3 bases are TGTGCCAGCGCTAACATTGAGCAGTTCTTC.

For this clonotype: At one end, the junction sequence differs from germline, possibly due to a read error. V usage is TRBV10-3 and J usage is TRBJ2-2; perhaps D is TRBD1 or TRBD2 (5 bases each). This CDR3 has 14 amino acids. Germline CDR1 ENHRY, CDR2 SYGVKD. In DNA form, the CDR3 reads TGCGGGACCCGGGACGGCACCTACACCGGGGAGCTGTTTTTT. Amino acids: CGTRDGTYTGELFF.

This clonotype occurred a few times. The chain is built from TRBV7-9 and TRBJ2-2, with D possibly matching TRBD1 (5 bases). Per the germline V gene, CDR1 is SEHNR and CDR2 is FQNEAQ (reference sequence). CDR3 size: 15 residues. V lost 2 bases, J lost 4 bases, and 11 bases lay in between. This chain's CDR3 is CASSLLQGFTGELFF. In nucleotides, the CDR3 is TGTGCCAGCAGCTTACTTCAGGGCTTCACCGGGGAGCTGTTTTTT.

The chain has TRBV19 and TRBJ2-7, with D maybe TRBD2 (6 bases). The CDR3 length is 15 residues. Germline CDR1 and CDR2: LNHDA and SQIVND (reference sequence). The germline V and J ends were trimmed by 3 bases and 4 bases, with 16 bases remaining between them. CDR3: CASSIGYGGPYEQYF. CDR3 DNA sequence: TGTGCCAGTAGTATTGGATACGGAGGGCCGTACGAGCAGTACTTC. The full variable domain, its missing parts supplied by reference TRBV19 and TRBJ2-7, is DGGITQSPKYLFRKEGQNVTLSCEQNLNHDAMYWYRQDPGQGLRLIYYSQIVNDFQKGDIAEGYSVSREKKESFPLTVTSAQKNPTAFYLCASSIGYGGPYEQYFGPGTRLTVT.

The chain is built from TRBV9 and TRBJ1-1; 8 positions match TRBD1. The CDR3 has 15 residues. Germline-derived CDR1 and CDR2 are SGDLS and YYNGEE. V shed 4 bases, J shed 3 bases, and the junction held 8 bases outside the gene matches. For the CDR3, the DNA is TGTGCCAGCAGCTTTATGGACAGGGTTGACACTGAAGCTTTCTTT. It specifies CASSFMDRVDTEAFF.

This clonotype was seen a handful of times. This chain joins TRBV15 and TRBJ2-3; D uncertain. Germline CDR1 LNHNV, CDR2 YYDKDF (reference sequence). V lost 1 base and J 0 bases, leaving 2 bases between the germline ends. The CDR3 totals 13 residues. This CDR3 is CATSRASTDTQYF. In DNA, the CDR3 is TGTGCCACCAGCAGAGCTAGCACAGATACGCAGTATTTT. The full variable domain, in which reference TRBV15 and TRBJ2-3 provide the parts outside the CDR3, is DAMVIQNPRYQVTQFGKPVTLSCSQTLNHNVMYWYQQKSSQAPKLLFHYYDKDFNNEADTPDNFQSRRPNTSFCFLDIRSPGLGDTAMYLCATSRASTDTQYFGPGTRLTVL.

This clonotype occurred a few times. The chain uses TRBV4-1 and TRBJ2-5, with D possibly matching TRBD2 (6 bases). Germline V gene lookup returns CDR1 MGHRA and CDR2 YSYEKL. This CDR3 spans 15 amino acids. The V gene lost 0 bases and the J gene lost 4 bases, with 12 bases spanning the gap. The CDR3 bases are TGCGCCAGCAGCCAAGATTTGGCGGAGGGAGAGACCCAGTACTTC. The encoded protein is CASSQDLAEGETQYF.

This clonotype has only a few counts. The rearrangement uses TRBV7-3 and TRBJ2-1; the match to TRBD2 covers 9 bases. The germline CDR1 and CDR2 sequences are SGHTA and FQGTGA. The ends lost 3 bases at V and 4 bases at J; junction bases unmatched: 4. This CDR3 spans 15 amino acids. The CDR3 is CASSFAGGKYNEQFF. CDR3 bases: TGTGCCAGCAGCTTCGCGGGGGGGAAATACAATGAGCAGTTCTTC. Combining the CDR3 with reference TRBV7-3 and TRBJ2-1 gives the whole variable domain GAGVSQTPSNKVTEKGKYVELRCDPISGHTALYWYRQSLGQGPEFLIYFQGTGAADDSGLPNDRFFAVRPEGSVSTLKIQRTERGDSAVYLCASSFAGGKYNEQFFGPGTRLTVL.

This clonotype was seen only a few times. V and J are TRBV12-3 or TRBV12-4 and TRBJ1-3, with 12 nucleotides matching TRBD1. CDR3 length: 18 amino acids. Trimming removed 6 bases from V and 0 bases from J; junction bases left unmatched: 9. CDR3 sequence reads: CASSKGQGAGISGNTIYF. DNA of the CDR3: TGTGCCAGCAGCAAGGGACAGGGGGCAGGGATCTCTGGAAACACCATATATTTT.

This clonotype turned up a few times. The V and J genes are TRBV7-9 and TRBJ1-1; D is uncertain. V lost 5 bases and J 3 bases, leaving 13 bases between the germline ends. Germline CDR1 reads SEHNR; CDR2 reads FQNEAQ (reference sequence). CDR3 length: 14 amino acids. Here the CDR3 reads CASSPQAGYTEAFF. The CDR3 bases are TGTGCCAGCAGCCCCCAAGCGGGCTACACTGAAGCTTTCTTT.

This chain joins TRBV12-3 or TRBV12-4 and TRBJ2-7; 9 nucleotides align to TRBD1. The V and J ends lost 6 bases and 0 bases, in that order; junction bases with no gene match: 6. The CDR3 totals 15 residues. As DNA, the CDR3 is TGTGCCAGCAGCCGTGGACAGGGGATCTCCTACGAGCAGTACTTC. Translating it yields CASSRGQGISYEQYF.

The J gene is TRBJ1-2, the V gene TRBV11-2, with D unresolved. CDR3 length: 14 amino acids. Looked up from germline, CDR1 is SGHAT and CDR2 is FQNNGV. Deletions cut 0 bases from V and 6 bases from J, with 11 bases between. The DNA of the CDR3 is TGTGCCAGCAGCTTAGAGGACCTTAAGAATGGCTACACCTTC. As protein: CASSLEDLKNGYTF.

The table lists this clonotype with a few counts. As DNA, the CDR3 is TGCGCCAGCAGCCTCTCCATTGACGGGTTCGAGACCCAGTACTTC. Protein: CASSLSIDGFETQYF. V usage is TRBV4-1 and J usage is TRBJ2-5; D is uncertain. Trimming removed 4 bases from V and 5 bases from J, with 17 bases in between. Germline V gives CDR1 MGHRA, CDR2 YSYEKL. This CDR3 comprises 15 residues.

This clonotype occurred a few times. The rearrangement links TRBV9 to TRBJ2-7, with TRBD2 as a possible D gene (5 bases). V was clipped by 0 bases and J by 6 bases, with 16 bases between them. Germline lookup yields CDR1 SGDLS and CDR2 YYNGEE. The CDR3 totals 15 residues. In nucleotides, the CDR3 is TGTGCCAGCAGCGTAGGCGGCGGGCCGGGTACCGAGCAGTACTTC. Protein product: CASSVGGGPGTEQYF.

This clonotype turned up a few times. The genes are TRBV12-3 or TRBV12-4 and TRBJ2-1; 8 positions match TRBD2. The length of the CDR3 is 14 residues. V gave up 3 bases and J gave up 5 bases; unmatched junction bases: 3. CDR3 protein: CASSLSGGNNEQFF. The CDR3 bases are TGTGCCAGCAGTTTGTCGGGGGGGAACAATGAGCAGTTCTTC.

This clonotype has only a few counts. This sequence joins TRBV4-2 and TRBJ2-3; D unclear. There are 12 residues in the CDR3. The V end lost 0 bases, the J end lost 5 bases, and 3 bases lay between the germline ends. Germline V gene data show CDR1 as LGHNA and CDR2 as YNFKEQ. DNA for the CDR3: TGTGCCAGCAGCCAAGATGTAGATACGCAGTATTTT. This encodes CASSQDVDTQYF.